This T cell receptor beta chain emerged from a study of blood T cell repertoires in COVID-19. The CDR3 runs to 13 residues. In germline, CDR1 is SGHAT, CDR2 FQNNGV. The trim removed 6 bases at V and 3 bases at J, leaving 5 bases unmatched. Profiled with immunoSEQ multiplex PCR; TCRdb holds only in-frame clones, not every one. The data contain around 360,000 clones, more than 75% of them seen just once; the ten biggest clones take up 1.9%. This chain joins TRBV11-2 and TRBJ2-7, with 7 bases fitting TRBD2. This clonotype was obtained from a man aged 40-49 years in a cohort exposed to, infected with or recovered from COVID-19 (not recorded which). Sequenced input: PBMCs or T cells enriched from blood (not recorded which). In nucleotides, the CDR3 is TGTGCCAGCAGACTAGCTAGCGGCTACGAGCAGTACTTC. Translated: CASRLASGYEQYF.